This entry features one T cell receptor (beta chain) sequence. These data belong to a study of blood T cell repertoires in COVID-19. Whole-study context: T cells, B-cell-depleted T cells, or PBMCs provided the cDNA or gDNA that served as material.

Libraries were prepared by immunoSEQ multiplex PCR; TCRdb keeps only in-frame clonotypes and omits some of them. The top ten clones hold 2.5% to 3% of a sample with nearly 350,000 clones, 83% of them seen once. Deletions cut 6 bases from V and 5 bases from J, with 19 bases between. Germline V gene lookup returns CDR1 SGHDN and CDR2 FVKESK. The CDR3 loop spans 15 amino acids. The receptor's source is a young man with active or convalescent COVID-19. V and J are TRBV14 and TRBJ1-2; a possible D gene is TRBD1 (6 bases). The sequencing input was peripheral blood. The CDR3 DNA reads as TGTGCCAGCAGTAGGGGGAGTTCCCCCGGATATGGCTACACCTTC. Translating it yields CASSRGSSPGYGYTF.